This paragraph reports one TCR beta chain. V lost 4 bases and J lost 8; bases outside the gene matches: 3. The CDR3 runs 12 residues. Germline values: CDR1 SEHNR, CDR2 FQNEAQ (reference sequence). These data come from a study of OX40 agonist ivuxolimab in advanced cancers. Whole-study context: Patients' therapy was ivuxolimab, an antibody that acts as an agonist of OX40 (CD134).

TCRdb keeps only in-frame clones here, not all; method: immunoSEQ multiplex PCR. The sample holds some 37,000 clones; approximately 86% are singletons and the top ten take approximately 2%. Sampling times: baseline, cycle 4 day 1, cycle 7 day 1. This TCR was recovered from an adult with an advanced solid tumor such as melanoma, head and neck, liver or kidney cancer. The gene calls are TRBV7-9 and TRBJ1-2, with 8 nucleotides matching TRBD1. The starting material was CD4+ or CD8+ T cells sorted from blood, obtained in a trial of the OX40 agonist ivuxolimab. This chain's CDR3 is CASSYGQGGYTF. In nucleotides, the CDR3 is TGTGCCAGCAGCTACGGACAGGGCGGCTACACCTTC.